Listed here are 12 T cell receptor beta chains from one sample, sequenced in a study of blood T cell repertoires in COVID-19. Profiling relied on immunoSEQ multiplex PCR, and the TCRdb table lists in-frame clones only, not all of them. Of around 160,000 clones in the sample, 85% to 90% were seen once. Sequenced: peripheral blood. All receptors come from a human donor in a cohort sampled during active COVID-19.

The V and J genes are TRBV5-1 and TRBJ2-4; a possible D gene is TRBD1 (6 bases). V lost 0 bases and J lost 4, with 17 bases in between. The CDR3 sequence is 17 residues long. Germline V lookup: CDR1 SGHRS, CDR2 YFSETQ. The CDR3 here is CASSLAEGGSPKNIQYF. The CDR3 DNA sequence: TGCGCCAGCAGCTTGGCGGAAGGGGGTTCGCCAAAAAACATTCAGTACTTC.

V usage is TRBV3-1 (or the pseudogene TRBV3-2) and J usage is TRBJ2-5, with 11 positions matching TRBD2. The CDR3 is 15 residues long. V dropped 4 bases and J dropped 5; count of bases not matched to a gene: 6. CDR1 and CDR2 (germline): LGHDT, YNNKEL (reference sequence). The CDR3 bases are TGTGCCAGCAGCCCCGGCGCTAGCGGGAGGGAGACCCAGTACTTC. This sequence encodes CASSPGASGRETQYF.

The rearrangement links TRBV7-3 to TRBJ2-6, with D perhaps TRBD1 (6 bases). The CDR3 contains 18 residues. Germline V gene lookup returns CDR1 SGHTA and CDR2 FQGTGA. The V end lost 4 bases, the J end lost 0 bases, and 16 bases lay between the germline ends. The CDR3 protein is CASSSSTGPLSGANVLTF. DNA of the CDR3: TGTGCCAGCAGCTCCTCGACAGGACCCCTCTCTGGGGCCAACGTCCTGACTTTC. The full variable domain, completed using reference TRBV7-3 and TRBJ2-6, is GAGVSQTPSNKVTEKGKYVELRCDPISGHTALYWYRQSLGQGPEFLIYFQGTGAADDSGLPNDRFFAVRPEGSVSTLKIQRTERGDSAVYLCASSSSTGPLSGANVLTFGAGSRLTVL.

This chain connects TRBV28 to TRBJ2-7; 10 bases line up with TRBD2. This CDR3 spans 15 amino acids. The V gene's germline CDR1 is MDHEN and CDR2 SYDVKM. V lost 8 bases to trimming and J lost 6 bases; unmatched junction nucleotides: 13. The chain's CDR3 is CASQPEGLAGAEQYF. CDR3 bases: TGTGCCAGCCAACCAGAGGGGCTAGCGGGAGCCGAGCAGTACTTC.

The V and J genes are TRBV4-1 and TRBJ2-7; 9 nucleotides match TRBD1. The V gene's germline CDR1 is MGHRA and CDR2 YSYEKL. V was pared by 4 bases and J by 4 bases, with 5 bases of the junction left unmatched. This CDR3 is 14 amino acids long. CDR3 sequence: CASSLTGGSYEQYF. CDR3 DNA: TGCGCCAGCAGCCTTACAGGGGGCTCGTACGAGCAGTACTTC.

The chain employs TRBV28 and TRBJ1-6; TRBD1 aligns across 7 bases. The CDR3 is 15 residues long. V trimming: 6 bases; J trimming: 10 bases; junction bases outside the gene matches: 12. Germline V gene sequence: CDR1 MDHEN, CDR2 SYDVKM. In DNA form, the CDR3 reads TGTGCCAGCAGCTCACAGGGGTGGAGGGGATCACCCCTCCACTTT. Encoded protein: CASSSQGWRGSPLHF.

V is TRBV4-2 and J is TRBJ1-6; possibly TRBD1 for D (5 bases). Germline CDR1 is LGHNA and CDR2 is YNFKEQ. This CDR3 has 15 amino acids. The V end lost 1 base, the J end lost 4 bases, and 8 bases lay between the germline ends. The DNA of the CDR3 is TGTGCCAGCAGCCAAGCCCAGGGTTATAATTCACCCCTCCACTTT. Its translation: CASSQAQGYNSPLHF.

This clone was seen a single time. The chain carries TRBV19 and TRBJ1-5, with D maybe TRBD1 (5 bases). V lost 3 bases, J lost 5 bases, and 11 bases lay in between. In germline, CDR1 is LNHDA, CDR2 SQIVND (reference sequence). This CDR3 is built from 14 residues. The CDR3 bases are TGTGCCAGTAGTATTCGGGGGTCAGATCAGCCCCAGCATTTT. Amino acid sequence: CASSIRGSDQPQHF.

This clone was found once. The V call is TRBV2, the J call TRBJ2-5; 8 bases align to TRBD1. Trimming cost V 6 bases and J 3 bases; bases outside gene matches: 6. Germline V gives CDR1 SNHLY, CDR2 FYNNEI. The CDR3 has 14 residues. CDR3 protein: CASRTGAGKETQYF. In DNA, the CDR3 is TGTGCCAGCAGGACAGGGGCAGGAAAAGAGACCCAGTACTTC.

The rearrangement uses TRBV28 and TRBJ1-3; TRBD1 might be the D (5 bases). Per germline, CDR1 MDHEN and CDR2 SYDVKM. There are 16 residues in the CDR3. Trimming shortened V by 2 bases and J by 4 bases, and 15 bases separated the two germline ends. CDR3 residues: CASSLRRGAGGNTIYF. The CDR3 coding sequence is TGTGCCAGCAGTTTAAGAAGGGGCGCGGGAGGAAACACCATATATTTT.

The V call is TRBV6-5, the J call TRBJ2-5, with D uncertain. CDR3 length: 15 amino acids. The germline V and J ends were trimmed by 6 bases and 1 base, with 15 bases remaining between them. The germline CDR1 and CDR2 sequences are MNHEY and SVGAGI. Written as DNA, the CDR3 is TGTGCCAGCAGCACCCGCGGCGCACCCCAAGAGACCCAGTACTTC. Translating gives CASSTRGAPQETQYF.

This clone was seen only once. The J gene is TRBJ1-2, the V gene TRBV24-1; tentative D call: TRBD1 (5 bases). The CDR3 consists of 16 residues. V was clipped by 4 bases and J by 5 bases, with 19 bases between them. Germline V gives CDR1 KGHDR, CDR2 SFDVKD. This CDR3 reads CATSEIDSMGRYGYTF. In nucleotides, the CDR3 is TGTGCCACCAGTGAAATAGACAGTATGGGGAGGTATGGCTACACCTTC.